Shown below are 10 T cell receptor beta chains from a single sample sequenced in a study of sequential checkpoint blockade in melanoma. Repertoires were generated with immunoSEQ multiplex PCR, while TCRdb's copy carries only in-frame clones and drops some. The data show about 12,000 clones, roughly 79% seen once. Specified treatment: randomized to nivolumab then ipilimumab (arm A) or the reverse (arm B). The specimen was CD8+ T cells sorted from blood (inferred from file names), collected from a patient given nivolumab and ipilimumab in sequence. Source of these receptors: a human donor with melanoma.

In this sample, this clone turned up once. V usage is TRBV9 and J usage is TRBJ2-3, with 7 positions matching TRBD2. Per germline, CDR1 SGDLS and CDR2 YYNGEE. The CDR3 spans 17 residues. J gave up 3 bases and V 4 bases, and 14 bases lay outside the gene matches. The CDR3 DNA sequence: TGTGCCAGCAGCCCACAGACGGGGGGTGGTGGGACAGATACGCAGTATTTT. Translating gives CASSPQTGGGGTDTQYF.

In nucleotides, the CDR3 is TGTGCCAGCAGCTTAGCTCCGGGGGGTACTGAAGCTTTCTTT. It is translated as CASSLAPGGTEAFF. V and J are TRBV7-8 and TRBJ1-1; perhaps TRBD1 as D (5 bases). The CDR3 covers 14 residues. Per the germline V gene, CDR1 is SGHVS and CDR2 is FQNEAQ. Deletions cut 0 bases from V and 5 bases from J, with 10 bases between.

V is TRBV6-1 and J is TRBJ1-5; 8 positions agree with TRBD1. After removal of 5 bases from V and 6 bases from J, the junction contained 9 bases not matched to a gene. Germline V gene data show CDR1 as MNHNS and CDR2 as SASEGT. This CDR3 region has 15 residues. This CDR3 is CASSPGQGEGQPQHF. In DNA form, the CDR3 reads TGTGCCAGCAGTCCCGGACAGGGCGAGGGTCAGCCCCAGCATTTT.

The chain uses TRBV4-1 and TRBJ2-7; TRBD1 matches at 9 bases. Germline CDR1 reads MGHRA; CDR2 reads YSYEKL. This CDR3 has 17 amino acids. With 1 base clipped from V and 3 bases from J, the junction kept 10 bases outside the gene matches. CDR3 residues: CASSQGGLGQGVYEQYF. CDR3 sequence (DNA): TGCGCCAGCAGCCAAGGGGGTTTGGGACAGGGCGTCTACGAGCAGTACTTC.

This rearrangement joins TRBV28 to TRBJ1-2; D is perhaps TRBD1 (5 bases). The CDR3 is 14 amino acids. Trimming removed 1 base at V and 4 bases at J, with 10 bases between. CDR1 and CDR2 from the germline V gene are MDHEN and SYDVKM. CDR3 loop: CASSLSQGGYGYTF. The DNA of the CDR3 is TGTGCCAGCAGTTTATCCCAGGGCGGCTATGGCTACACCTTC.

This clone is deemed large. The sample carries other DNA sequences with the same CDR3. The gene calls are TRBV28 and TRBJ1-2, with D uncertain. This CDR3 contains 13 residues. V shed 6 bases and J shed 7 bases, with 15 bases lying between them. Germline V gene lookup returns CDR1 MDHEN and CDR2 SYDVKM. The CDR3 nucleotides are TGTGCCAGCAGCTACGCAGGCGAGGGTGGCTACACCTTC. Its translation: CASSYAGEGGYTF.

This clone was detected only once. The rearrangement joins TRBV19 to TRBJ2-3; a possible D gene is TRBD1 (5 bases). V was clipped by 3 bases and J by 0 bases, with 10 bases between them. Germline-derived CDR1 and CDR2 are LNHDA and SQIVND (reference sequence). The CDR3 length is 15 residues. Written as DNA, the CDR3 is TGTGCCAGTAGTATCACGACAGTCAGCACAGATACGCAGTATTTT. Its protein is CASSITTVSTDTQYF.

The chain combines TRBV5-4 with TRBJ2-5; 8 bases fit TRBD1. The CDR3 consists of 15 residues. Unmatched junction bases numbered 8, after V lost 5 bases and J lost 2 bases. The V gene's germline CDR1 is SGHNT and CDR2 YYREEE (reference sequence). In DNA form, the CDR3 reads TGTGCCAGCAGTTTTCCGGGACAGGAACAAGAGACCCAGTACTTC. It yields the protein CASSFPGQEQETQYF. Supplemented by reference TRBV5-4 and TRBJ2-5, the full variable domain reads ETGVTQSPTHLIKTRGQQVTLRCSSQSGHNTVSWYQQALGQGPQFIFQYYREEENGRGNFPPRFSGLQFPNYSSELNVNALELDDSALYLCASSFPGQEQETQYFGPGTRLLVL.

J is TRBJ2-5 and V is TRBV15, with 7 bases aligning to TRBD1. CDR1 is LNHNV, CDR2 YYDKDF, per germline (reference sequence). The CDR3 runs 15 residues. Germline trimming cut 5 bases from V and 5 bases from J; bases unmatched to any gene: 11. CDR3 sequence reads: CATSVDRGLWETQYF. In DNA form, the CDR3 reads TGTGCCACCAGCGTAGATAGGGGGCTGTGGGAGACCCAGTACTTC.

The V and J genes are TRBV6-6 and TRBJ1-3, with 9 bases identical to TRBD1. Trimming took 5 bases from V and 1 from J; bases not matched to a gene: 6. Germline V CDR1 and CDR2: MNHNY, SVGAGI (reference sequence). This CDR3 contains 16 residues. For the CDR3, the DNA is TGTGCCAGCAGTGGAGGGGACAGGGTGTCTGGAAACACCATATATTTT. The encoded protein is CASSGGDRVSGNTIYF.